Detailed here is one TCR beta chain. With 1 base clipped from V and 8 bases from J, the junction kept 6 bases outside the gene matches. Per germline, CDR1 SGHRS and CDR2 YFSETQ. The CDR3 is made up of 15 amino acids. TCRdb processed the 5' RACE reads anew with MiXCR; each CDR3 protein has one entry. Here the sample spans over 200,000 distinct CDR3 sequences, more than 9% being singletons. This entry comes from a study of CD8 T cells in ankylosing spondylitis. The receptor was isolated from a male donor with ankylosing spondylitis or in good health (not recorded which). Specimen: blood, either unsorted or a sorted T cell fraction (not recorded which). This rearrangement joins TRBV5-1 to TRBJ1-6; TRBD1 matches at 7 bases. CDR3 sequence: CASSLLDRDDSPLHF. In nucleotides, the CDR3 is TGCGCCAGCAGCTTGCTAGACAGGGATGATTCACCCCTCCACTTT.